Below, 2 T cell receptor beta chains from the same sample are listed, as sequenced in a study of T cell responses to AZD1222 COVID-19 vaccine. This table comes from immunoSEQ multiplex PCR, and its TCRdb copy is limited to in-frame clones, with some not included. Among around 100,000 clones listed, roughly nine tenths were seen once. The source material was peripheral blood, sampled on day 0 of AZD1222 vaccination. These TCRs come from an adult in good health.

This clone appeared once. This chain connects TRBV12-3 or TRBV12-4 to TRBJ1-6; unclear D gene. The CDR3 runs to 13 residues. Trimming pared 5 bases from V and 4 bases from J, leaving 6 bases between. The CDR3 loop is CASSTLYNSPLHF. For the CDR3, the DNA is TGTGCCAGCAGTACACTGTATAATTCACCCCTCCACTTT.

This chain joins TRBV11-3 and TRBJ1-6; weak D call: TRBD1 (5 bases). The V gene lost 3 bases and the J gene lost 5 bases, with 8 bases spanning the gap. The CDR3 totals 14 residues. Germline values: CDR1 SGHNT, CDR2 YENEEA. In DNA, the CDR3 is TGTGCCAGCAGCTTCGGGGGAAATAATTCACCCCTCCACTTT. It is translated as CASSFGGNNSPLHF.